The 15 T cell receptor beta chains reported below all come from one sample, sequenced in a study of T cell responses to AZD1222 COVID-19 vaccine. TCRdb keeps only in-frame clones here, not all; method: immunoSEQ multiplex PCR. The sample shows 150,000 to 160,000 clones, 90% to 95% of them seen only once. Sequences were derived from peripheral blood, sampled 28 days after the second AZD1222 dose. The receptors originated from an adult who received the AZD1222 COVID-19 vaccine.

This clone was found once. The rearrangement joins TRBV5-1 to TRBJ2-7, with D uncertain. The V and J ends lost 5 bases and 4 bases respectively, with 13 bases between them. Germline CDR1 SGHRS, CDR2 YFSETQ. The CDR3 is 13 residues long. The CDR3 loop is CASSYEGKYEQYF. Here the CDR3 DNA reads TGCGCCAGCAGTTACGAAGGGAAATACGAGCAGTACTTC.

The genes are TRBV12-5 and TRBJ2-5; D perhaps matches TRBD1 (6 bases). Germline V gene sequence: CDR1 LGHNT, CDR2 FRNRAP. The V end was cut by 0 bases, the J end by 1 base, with 9 bases between. The length of the CDR3 is 15 residues. DNA for the CDR3: TGTGCTAGTGGTTTGGTACAGGGTCGCCAAGAGACCCAGTACTTC. Encoded protein: CASGLVQGRQETQYF.

This rearrangement joins TRBV3-1 (or the pseudogene TRBV3-2) to TRBJ1-5; maybe TRBD1 (5 bases). CDR3 size: 15 residues. The germline V and J ends were trimmed by 0 bases and 7 bases, with 13 bases remaining between them. Germline values: CDR1 LGHDT, CDR2 YNNKEL (reference sequence). The CDR3 protein is CASSQDVRRGQPQHF. The CDR3 DNA sequence: TGTGCCAGCAGCCAAGACGTACGGAGGGGACAGCCCCAGCATTTT.

The chain joins TRBV5-1 to TRBJ1-2; D is undetermined. The germline V gene has CDR1 SGHRS and CDR2 YFSETQ. The CDR3 extends over 12 amino acids. Trimming took off 4 bases at V and 8 bases at J, with 12 bases between the two ends. The CDR3 nucleotides read TGCGCCAGCAGCCCTGCCCAGAACGGCTACACCTTC. This sequence encodes CASSPAQNGYTF.

The chain couples TRBV4-1 to TRBJ2-3; 11 nucleotides line up with TRBD2. The J segment lost 3 bases and the V segment lost 4 bases, leaving 6 bases of the junction unmatched. In germline, CDR1 is MGHRA, CDR2 YSYEKL. This CDR3 has 16 amino acids. The DNA for the CDR3 is TGCGCCAGCAGCCCCTCTAGCGGGAGGATGACAGATACGCAGTATTTT. It encodes CASSPSSGRMTDTQYF.

The chain links TRBV6-5 to TRBJ2-7, with D perhaps TRBD2 (5 bases). Trimming left V 5 bases short and J 0 bases short, with 11 bases between. This CDR3 contains 14 residues. Germline V CDR1 and CDR2: MNHEY, SVGAGI. CDR3 amino acids: CASSKTGDSYEQYF. The CDR3 region has the DNA TGTGCCAGCAGTAAAACCGGGGACTCCTACGAGCAGTACTTC.

DNA for the CDR3: TGTGCCAGTAATTATAGACAGGGAACAAATGAAAAACTGTTTTTT. Translated, it gives CASNYRQGTNEKLFF. The genes are TRBV19 and TRBJ1-4; 7 bases are a match to TRBD1. There are 15 residues in the CDR3. Germline CDR1 reads LNHDA; CDR2 reads SQIVND (reference sequence). V trimming: 7 bases; J trimming: 5 bases; junction bases outside the gene matches: 10.

This rearrangement joins TRBV2 to TRBJ2-7; the D is unclear. The length of the CDR3 is 11 residues. V was clipped by 6 bases and J by 2 bases, with 5 bases between them. Germline CDR1 and CDR2: SNHLY and FYNNEI. Written as DNA, the CDR3 is TGTGCCAGCAGCGCAGCCTACGAGCAGTACTTC. This gives the protein CASSAAYEQYF. Full variable domain (remainder filled in from reference TRBV2 and TRBJ2-7): EPEVTQTPSHQVTQMGQEVILRCVPISNHLYFYWYRQILGQKVEFLVSFYNNEISEKSEIFDDQFSVERPDGSNFTLKIRSTKLEDSAMYFCASSAAYEQYFGPGTRLTVT.

The chain uses TRBV19 and TRBJ1-2; D uncertain. Germline V gene lookup returns CDR1 LNHDA and CDR2 SQIVND (reference sequence). The CDR3 contains 15 residues. The germline V and J ends were trimmed by 5 bases and 4 bases, with 17 bases remaining between them. CDR3 residues: CASSQTIRAIYGYTF. The CDR3 DNA reads TGTGCCAGTAGTCAAACCATTCGGGCTATCTATGGCTACACCTTC.

This chain uses TRBV19 with TRBJ2-7; D is perhaps TRBD2 (5 bases). This CDR3 spans 13 amino acids. Germline V lookup: CDR1 LNHDA, CDR2 SQIVND (reference sequence). Trimming took 7 bases from V and 4 from J, leaving 14 bases between them. CDR3 in amino acids: CASTGPGFYEQYF. The CDR3 DNA is TGTGCCAGTACTGGACCGGGATTTTACGAGCAGTACTTC.

The chain joins TRBV7-7 to TRBJ1-1, with D possibly TRBD1 on 6 matching bases. Germline V gives CDR1 SSHAT, CDR2 FNYEAQ (reference sequence). There are 14 residues in the CDR3. Trimming cost V 5 bases and J 6 bases, with 16 bases left between them. CDR3 coding DNA: TGTGCCAGCAGCCCGACGGACAGAATCTCTGAAGCTTTCTTT. It encodes CASSPTDRISEAFF.

The chain links TRBV2 to TRBJ2-4; no definite D call. In germline, CDR1 is SNHLY, CDR2 FYNNEI. V dropped 2 bases and J dropped 4 bases, with 18 bases sitting between them. CDR3 length: 17 residues. The CDR3 DNA reads as TGTGCCAGCAGTGAACGGTCCTTAAGGGAATCTAAAAACATTCAGTACTTC. As protein: CASSERSLRESKNIQYF.

The chain is built from TRBV28 and TRBJ1-2; TRBD1 is a possible D gene (5 bases). CDR3 length: 13 residues. Germline V gene data show CDR1 as MDHEN and CDR2 as SYDVKM. V was cut by 4 bases and J by 3 bases, with 9 bases left in between. This CDR3 is CASSYGAYYGYTF. The CDR3 region has the DNA TGTGCCAGCAGTTATGGGGCTTACTATGGCTACACCTTC.

A few counts support this clone. The chain's CDR3 is CASSSPGTGGAEDTEAFF. The DNA of the CDR3 is TGTGCCAGCAGCTCTCCCGGGACAGGGGGCGCCGAGGACACTGAAGCTTTCTTT. The chain combines TRBV11-2 with TRBJ1-1; 12 nucleotides match TRBD1. The length of the CDR3 is 18 residues. The ends lost 4 bases at V and 3 bases at J; junction bases unmatched: 12. Germline assignment: CDR1 SGHAT and CDR2 FQNNGV. The full variable domain, its missing parts supplied by reference TRBV11-2 and TRBJ1-1, is EAGVAQSPRYKIIEKRQSVAFWCNPISGHATLYWYQQILGQGPKLLIQFQNNGVVDDSQLPKDRFSAERLKGVDSTLKIQPAKLEDSAVYLCASSSPGTGGAEDTEAFFGQGTRLTVV.

The chain has TRBV30 and TRBJ1-1; the match to TRBD1 covers 8 bases. The CDR3 runs to 14 residues. The V and J ends lost 3 bases and 8 bases, in that order; junction bases with no gene match: 11. Looked up from germline, CDR1 is GTSNPN and CDR2 is SVGIG (reference sequence). The CDR3 spells CAWRRRQGKGEAFF. The DNA of the CDR3 is TGTGCCTGGAGGCGGAGACAGGGGAAGGGGGAAGCTTTCTTT.